A single sample gave rise to the 8 T cell receptor beta chains below, sequenced in a study of blood T cell repertoires in COVID-19 (TCRdb year 2020). The library was built by means of the immunoSEQ multiplex PCR assay. TCRdb obtained this table from immuneACCESS and retained in-frame rearrangements with V and J assigned. These tables miss some clones; where compared with another copy, unresolved V genes account for less than half of the shortfall, and the remainder is unexplained. The sample table lists tens of thousands of clones, around 87% of them with a count of one. The ten largest clones represent under 9.5% of the sample. Sequences were obtained from peripheral blood. The receptors were sampled from a man aged 25 to 45 with active or convalescent COVID-19.

The chain links TRBV7-8 to TRBJ2-5; 8 bases map to TRBD1. The trim removed 2 bases at V and 2 bases at J, leaving 1 base unmatched. The V gene's germline CDR1 is SGHVS and CDR2 FQNEAQ. The CDR3 totals 14 residues. CDR3 sequence: CASSLTGGQETQYF. CDR3 in DNA: TGTGCCAGCAGCTTAACAGGGGGACAAGAGACCCAGTACTTC.

J is TRBJ1-3 and V is TRBV7-8, with a weak D call TRBD1 (6 bases). Trimming took off 0 bases at V and 0 bases at J, with 18 bases between the two ends. Per germline, CDR1 SGHVS and CDR2 FQNEAQ. This CDR3 is built from 19 residues. DNA of the CDR3: TGTGCCAGCAGCTTAGCCCCACGGGACACAGTTGGCTCTGGAAACACCATATATTTT. Amino acid sequence: CASSLAPRDTVGSGNTIYF.

The V and J genes are TRBV7-9 and TRBJ1-2; 8 bases fit TRBD1. CDR1 and CDR2 (germline): SEHNR, FQNEAQ (reference sequence). With 5 bases clipped from V and 4 bases from J, the junction kept 6 bases outside the gene matches. The CDR3 has 14 amino acids. The CDR3 protein is CASSPAGGPYGYTF. The CDR3 DNA reads as TGTGCCAGCAGCCCGGCAGGGGGCCCCTATGGCTACACCTTC.

The rearrangement links TRBV7-2 to TRBJ1-1, with a possible D match to TRBD1 (6 bases). Per the germline V gene, CDR1 is SGHTA and CDR2 is FQGNSA. This CDR3 has 13 amino acids. Between the trimmed V and J ends, which lost 3 bases and 9 bases, there was a span of 14 bases. DNA of the CDR3: TGTGCCAGCAGCTTCTCTACAGGGACCCAAGCTTTCTTT. As protein: CASSFSTGTQAFF.

This chain joins TRBV6-5 and TRBJ1-6; D remains ambiguous. Germline-derived CDR1 and CDR2 are MNHEY and SVGAGI. Trimming stripped 7 bases from V and 10 bases from J, with 14 bases between. The CDR3 consists of 13 residues. CDR3 region: CASTGRVGSPLHF. In DNA, the CDR3 is TGTGCCAGCACTGGGAGGGTTGGGTCACCCCTCCACTTT.

This chain connects TRBV15 to TRBJ1-6, with a tentative D call TRBD1 (6 bases). Germline values: CDR1 LNHNV, CDR2 YYDKDF (reference sequence). This CDR3 is built from 14 residues. V lost 5 bases, J lost 7 bases, and 12 bases lay in between. The CDR3: CATSPRGGNSPLHF. CDR3 bases: TGTGCCACCAGCCCGAGGGGGGGGAATTCACCCCTCCACTTT.

The table lists this clone with a count of one. V and J are TRBV30 and TRBJ2-5; 7 positions match TRBD2. Trimming removed 1 base from V and 2 bases from J; junction bases left unmatched: 13. Germline V CDR1 and CDR2: GTSNPN, SVGIG (reference sequence). This CDR3 region has 17 residues. As DNA, the CDR3 is TGTGCCTGGAGTGACCCGAAGAAACTAGCGACACAAGAGACCCAGTACTTC. Translated, it gives CAWSDPKKLATQETQYF. Full variable domain (missing parts from reference TRBV30 and TRBJ2-5): SQTIHQWPATLVQPVGSPLSLECTVEGTSNPNLYWYRQAAGRGLQLLFYSVGIGQISSEVPQNLSASRPQDRQFILSSKKLLLSDSGFYLCAWSDPKKLATQETQYFGPGTRLLVL.

The chain carries TRBV24-1 and TRBJ1-5, with 7 nucleotides matching TRBD1. The V gene's germline CDR1 is KGHDR and CDR2 SFDVKD. This CDR3 is 16 amino acids long. V was pared by 3 bases and J by 4 bases, with 8 bases of the junction left unmatched. The CDR3 here is CATSDGPGGRNQPQHF. DNA of the CDR3: TGTGCCACCAGTGATGGACCAGGGGGACGGAATCAGCCCCAGCATTTT.